The source of this TCR beta chain is a study of T cells in Graves' hyperthyroidism and ophthalmopathy. This clonotype was observed at least ten times. The CDR3 consists of 14 residues. The V gene's germline CDR1 is MNHEY and CDR2 SMNVEV (reference sequence). V dropped 3 bases and J dropped 4 bases, with 10 bases sitting between them. From RNA transcripts, TCR beta CDR3 regions were amplified. The primer set for the first-round RT-PCR of the TCR CDR3 was HTBI. TCRdb re-analysed the multiplex PCR reads in MiXCR, keeping a single row per CDR3 protein. Seen here are a few hundred thousand distinct CDR3 sequences, about a fifth observed once, and the top ten hold 3% to 4%.

The clonotype was recovered from a woman aged 18-35 years with Graves' hyperthyroidism. V and J are TRBV27 and TRBJ1-5; unclear D gene. The sequenced sample was blood. CDR3: CASSFYGPNQPQHF. CDR3 nucleotides: TGTGCCAGCAGTTTCTATGGTCCTAATCAGCCCCAGCATTTT.